The 31 T cell receptor beta chains presented below share a single source sample, sequenced in a study of T cell repertoires in cytomegalovirus infection. The antigens these receptors bind are not known. One entry per CDR3 protein, called by TCRdb with MiXCR from the reads. The table lists fewer than 1,000,000 distinct CDR3 sequences, 31% of them singletons. Material: cultured CD8+ T cells from PBMCs, obtained from culture after CMV antigen stimulation. The receptors stem from a human donor in good health (CMV status not recorded). Some clones in this sample may be carry-over from other donors' samples.

Written as DNA, the CDR3 is TGTGCCAGCAGCGTGGCCCCTCTAGCGGGGGGCTACCAAGAGACCCAGTACTTC. Translating gives CASSVAPLAGGYQETQYF. The J gene is TRBJ2-5, the V gene TRBV9; 11 bases match TRBD2. CDR1 and CDR2 (germline): SGDLS, YYNGEE. The CDR3 is 18 amino acids. V shed 2 bases and J 0 bases; nucleotides not matched to a gene: 9.

The chain carries TRBV3-1 and TRBJ1-1, with D possibly TRBD1 on 5 matching bases. The V end lost 4 bases, the J end lost 11 bases, and 29 bases lay between the germline ends. The CDR3 extends over 17 amino acids. The germline V gene has CDR1 LGHDT and CDR2 YNNKEL (reference sequence). CDR3 region: CASSPGGRGSAEEDAFF. The CDR3 DNA sequence: TGTGCCAGCAGCCCAGGAGGGAGGGGCTCAGCCGAGGAGGACGCTTTCTTT.

This clonotype has a handful of counts. The V call is TRBV7-6, the J call TRBJ1-1, with 12 bases that match TRBD1. The CDR3 contains 20 residues. Germline assignment: CDR1 SGHVS and CDR2 FNYEAQ. V was pared by 5 bases and J by 3 bases, with 19 bases of the junction left unmatched. The CDR3 reads CASSISRDRGHALGDTEAFF. CDR3 coding DNA: TGTGCCAGCAGCATCTCCCGGGACAGGGGGCATGCCCTGGGGGACACTGAAGCTTTCTTT.

This chain joins TRBV19 and TRBJ1-4, with D possibly being TRBD1 (5 bases). Looked up from germline, CDR1 is LNHDA and CDR2 is SQIVND (reference sequence). There are 17 residues in the CDR3. V shed 2 bases and J shed 6 bases, with 19 bases lying between them. DNA of the CDR3: TGTGCCAGTAGTATACAGGGACGACCCTTGGCCGATGAAAAACTGTTTTTT. Translated: CASSIQGRPLADEKLFF.

This clonotype was counted at least ten times. This chain joins TRBV6-2 or TRBV6-3 and TRBJ2-1; possibly TRBD1 for D (5 bases). Germline values: CDR1 MNHEY, CDR2 SVGEGT. The length of the CDR3 is 14 residues. Trimming left V 2 bases short and J 2 bases short, with 7 bases between. The CDR3 bases are TGTGCCAGCAGTTACGGGGCTACCTACAATGAGCAGTTCTTC. Its translation is CASSYGATYNEQFF.

V gene TRBV25-1 combines with J gene TRBJ1-6; no clear D. Germline CDR1 and CDR2: MGHDK and SYGVNS. There are 12 residues in the CDR3. V was shortened by 3 bases and J by 10 bases, with 7 bases between the two germline ends. The CDR3 coding sequence is TGTGCCAGCAGTGAGTCATCCTCACCCCTCCACTTT. Encoded protein: CASSESSSPLHF.

J is TRBJ1-2 and V is TRBV18; 9 nucleotides agree with TRBD1. CDR1 KGHSH and CDR2 LQKENI come from the germline V gene. The CDR3 sequence is 14 residues long. J was trimmed by 11 bases and V by 2 bases; bases with no gene match: 9. CDR3 amino acids: CASSPSTRQGVYTF. The CDR3, as DNA: TGTGCCAGCTCACCATCCACTAGACAGGGGGTTTACACCTTC. Full variable domain (missing parts from reference TRBV18 and TRBJ1-2): NAGVMQNPRHLVRRRGQEARLRCSPMKGHSHVYWYRQLPEEGLKFMVYLQKENIIDESGMPKERFSAEFPKEGPSILRIQQVVRGDSAAYFCASSPSTRQGVYTFGSGTRLTVV.

V and J are TRBV4-2 and TRBJ1-4; 9 bases agree with TRBD1. V lost 0 bases and J lost 12; bases outside the gene matches: 8. CDR3 length: 15 amino acids. Germline CDR1 and CDR2: LGHNA and YNFKEQ. CDR3 in DNA: TGTGCCAGCAGCCAAGAAGCCGGGACAGGGAGGGAACTGTTTTTT. As protein: CASSQEAGTGRELFF.

The chain combines TRBV27 with TRBJ1-2; D is uncertain. Per germline, CDR1 MNHEY and CDR2 SMNVEV (reference sequence). Trimming removed 1 base from V and 6 bases from J, with 12 bases in between. The CDR3 consists of 14 residues. The CDR3 loop is CASSLYGPVDGYTF. In nucleotides, the CDR3 is TGTGCCAGCAGTTTATATGGACCCGTTGATGGCTACACCTTC.

This clonotype was counted between two and nine times. The chain is built from TRBV6-2 or TRBV6-3 and TRBJ1-2, with TRBD1 as a possible D gene (5 bases). V shed 10 bases and J shed 7 bases, with 19 bases lying between them. This CDR3 is 13 amino acids long. The V gene's germline CDR1 is MNHEY and CDR2 SVGEGT. CDR3 sequence: CATFRDLLSGYTF. CDR3 bases: TGTGCCACTTTCCGGGACCTTCTAAGTGGCTACACCTTC.

In its sample, this clonotype was seen a few times. J is TRBJ2-1 and V is TRBV27, with D perhaps assigned TRBD1 or TRBD2 (6 bases each). The germline V gene has CDR1 MNHEY and CDR2 SMNVEV (reference sequence). V lost 5 bases to trimming and J lost 7 bases, with 15 bases between them. This CDR3 region has 14 residues. CDR3 sequence (DNA): TGTGCCAGCAGTGCGGGACACCTTCGAAATGAGCAGTTCTTC. Protein product: CASSAGHLRNEQFF.

The sample holds a few counts of this clonotype. The chain has TRBV11-3 and TRBJ1-1; no clear D gene. V lost 5 bases to trimming and J lost 5 bases, with 12 bases between them. CDR3 length equals 13 residues. The V gene's germline CDR1 is SGHNT and CDR2 YENEEA. The CDR3 DNA follows: TGTGCCAGCAGCACGAGTGGGGAAACTGAAGCTTTCTTT. As protein: CASSTSGETEAFF.

This clonotype was seen only a few times. The chain combines TRBV27 with TRBJ1-1; a weak D match, TRBD1 (5 bases). Trimming left V 4 bases short and J 12 bases short, with 15 bases between. CDR1 is MNHEY and CDR2 is SMNVEV in the germline V gene (reference sequence). CDR3 size: 12 residues. CDR3 nucleotide sequence: TGTGCCAGCAGTTCCCCGGGGGGGTTACCTTTCTTT. Protein: CASSSPGGLPFF.

This clonotype was found a few times. The CDR3 region has the DNA TGTGCCAGCAGTGAAAGAGGAGGGACGGTTGAAGCTTTCTTT. Protein sequence: CASSERGGTVEAFF. The chain couples TRBV6-1 to TRBJ1-1; TRBD1 might be the D (5 bases). The CDR3 has 14 amino acids. Per the germline V gene, CDR1 is MNHNS and CDR2 is SASEGT. V was clipped by 2 bases and J by 7 bases, with 14 bases between them.

This clonotype has at least ten counts. The rearrangement joins TRBV12-5 to TRBJ1-1; 10 positions match TRBD1. This CDR3 contains 15 residues. Germline values: CDR1 LGHNT, CDR2 FRNRAP. Unmatched junction bases numbered 6, after V lost 3 bases and J lost 5 bases. The CDR3 is CASGFTTGGVTEAFF. The CDR3 region has the DNA TGTGCTAGTGGTTTTACGACAGGGGGCGTTACTGAAGCTTTCTTT. Full variable domain (missing parts from reference TRBV12-5 and TRBJ1-1): DARVTQTPRHKVTEMGQEVTMRCQPILGHNTVFWYRQTMMQGLELLAYFRNRAPLDDSGMPKDRFSAEMPDATLATLKIQPSEPRDSAVYFCASGFTTGGVTEAFFGQGTRLTVV.

This clonotype turned up a few times. The chain couples TRBV27 to TRBJ2-3; 8 nucleotides agree with TRBD1. The CDR3 runs 17 residues. The germline V gene encodes CDR1 MNHEY and CDR2 SMNVEV (reference sequence). Trimming removed 5 bases from V and 2 bases from J; junction bases left unmatched: 12. The CDR3 is CASSPFLGTGDTDTQYF. CDR3 DNA sequence: TGTGCCAGCAGTCCATTTCTCGGGACAGGAGACACAGATACGCAGTATTTT.

This clonotype was seen a few times. The chain links TRBV10-3 to TRBJ2-7, with D possibly being TRBD1 (6 bases). The CDR3 runs 13 residues. V gave up 10 bases and J gave up 0 bases, with 13 bases separating them. Germline-derived CDR1 and CDR2 are ENHRY and SYGVKD. The CDR3 region has the DNA TGTGCCAGCACCGGGACATCCTCCTACGAGCAGTACTTC. This codes for CASTGTSSYEQYF.

The chain is built from TRBV29-1 and TRBJ1-1; a possible D gene is TRBD1 (6 bases). Deletions cut 3 bases from V and 3 bases from J, with 8 bases between. The CDR3 extends over 12 amino acids. Germline V CDR1 and CDR2: SQVTM, ANQGSEA. The CDR3 loop reads CSVEKGDTEAFF. The CDR3 DNA reads TGCAGCGTTGAGAAGGGGGACACTGAAGCTTTCTTT.

The chain uses TRBV28 and TRBJ2-3, with 14 bases aligning to TRBD2. V gave up 5 bases and J gave up 2 bases; unmatched junction bases: 15. The CDR3 consists of 20 residues. Germline V gene data show CDR1 as MDHEN and CDR2 as SYDVKM. The CDR3 nucleotides are TGTGCCAGCAGTCCATATGGACTAGCGGGGGGCCTGAGTTCCACAGATACGCAGTATTTT. Translating it yields CASSPYGLAGGLSSTDTQYF.

This clonotype has a count of ten or more. V gene TRBV7-8 combines with J gene TRBJ2-5, with a possible D match to TRBD1 (5 bases). The ends were cut back, 1 base at V and 1 base at J, with 10 bases in the middle. The germline CDR1 and CDR2 sequences are SGHVS and FQNEAQ. The CDR3 is 15 residues long. The CDR3 protein is CASSLEGNGQETQYF. CDR3 nucleotides: TGTGCCAGCAGCTTAGAGGGGAATGGCCAAGAGACCCAGTACTTC.

The chain is built from TRBV5-4 and TRBJ1-1; no definite D call. Germline V gives CDR1 SGHNT, CDR2 YYREEE (reference sequence). The V end lost 4 bases, the J end lost 4 bases, and 17 bases lay between the germline ends. This CDR3 region has 15 residues. CDR3 residues: CASSQLDPDGTEAFF. CDR3 sequence (DNA): TGTGCCAGCAGCCAACTCGACCCGGACGGCACTGAAGCTTTCTTT.

The chain carries TRBV7-6 and TRBJ2-6; D gene ambiguous. The CDR3 has 16 amino acids. V was clipped by 3 bases and J by 0 bases, with 9 bases between them. Germline V gene data show CDR1 as SGHVS and CDR2 as FNYEAQ. DNA for the CDR3: TGTGCCAGCAGCTTTATCAGTCTCTCTGGGGCCAACGTCCTGACTTTC. Its protein product is CASSFISLSGANVLTF.

The J gene is TRBJ2-2, the V gene TRBV4-1, with D perhaps matching TRBD2 (6 bases). Germline-derived CDR1 and CDR2 are MGHRA and YSYEKL. The CDR3 is 18 amino acids. V lost 0 bases, J lost 4 bases, and 18 bases lay in between. The CDR3 here is CASSQDVAAGLGTGELFF. In DNA form, the CDR3 reads TGCGCCAGCAGCCAAGATGTAGCGGCTGGCTTGGGCACCGGGGAGCTGTTTTTT.

This chain uses TRBV14 with TRBJ2-3, with TRBD1 matching 8 bases. V was clipped by 5 bases and J by 6 bases; unmatched bases: 19. This CDR3 contains 18 residues. Germline CDR1 reads SGHDN; CDR2 reads FVKESK. CDR3 region: CASSYRRQGRYFLDTQYF. In DNA, the CDR3 is TGTGCCAGCAGCTATCGAAGACAGGGGCGCTATTTTTTGGATACGCAGTATTTT.

There are a few counts of this clonotype. CDR3 loop: CASSVAQGGFDGYTF. The CDR3 DNA is TGTGCCAGCAGCGTAGCGCAGGGGGGATTCGATGGCTACACCTTC. The chain combines TRBV9 with TRBJ1-2; TRBD1 agrees at 7 bases. Germline trimming cut 0 bases from V and 6 bases from J; bases unmatched to any gene: 8. Germline V CDR1 and CDR2: SGDLS, YYNGEE. The CDR3 contains 15 residues.

There are a few counts of this clonotype. The V call is TRBV2, the J call TRBJ1-2; D might be TRBD1 (5 bases). The CDR3 is made up of 16 amino acids. The germline V gene has CDR1 SNHLY and CDR2 FYNNEI. V gave up 0 bases and J gave up 1 base, with 12 bases separating them. The CDR3 nucleotides are TGTGCCAGCAGTGAAGCGGGGCCAGAGTTTAACTATGGCTACACCTTC. Translating it yields CASSEAGPEFNYGYTF. Full variable domain (rest looked up from reference TRBV2 and TRBJ1-2): EPEVTQTPSHQVTQMGQEVILRCVPISNHLYFYWYRQILGQKVEFLVSFYNNEISEKSEIFDDQFSVERPDGSNFTLKIRSTKLEDSAMYFCASSEAGPEFNYGYTFGSGTRLTVV.

Many counts were recorded for this clonotype. CDR3 protein: CASSPKERDYEQYF. CDR3 coding DNA: TGTGCCAGCAGCCCCAAAGAGCGGGACTACGAGCAGTACTTC. The V and J genes are TRBV7-9 and TRBJ2-7, with 7 bases matching TRBD2. The junction had 7 bases not matched to a gene; V was cut back by 5 bases and J by 3 bases. The germline V gene has CDR1 SEHNR and CDR2 FQNEAQ (reference sequence). CDR3 length equals 14 residues.

This clonotype turned up a few times. This chain uses TRBV6-5 with TRBJ2-2; 7 nucleotides match TRBD1. CDR1 MNHEY and CDR2 SVGAGI come from the germline V gene. V trimming: 6 bases; J trimming: 10 bases; junction bases outside the gene matches: 5. The CDR3 spans 12 residues. CDR3 residues: CASSYRGEELFF. As DNA, the CDR3 is TGTGCCAGCAGCTACAGGGGAGAGGAGCTGTTTTTT.

CDR3 DNA: TGTGCCAGCAGTGAACTGCCGGGGGTGTACAATGAGCAGTTCTTC. Amino acid sequence: CASSELPGVYNEQFF. The chain recombines TRBV2 with TRBJ2-1; D might be TRBD2 (6 bases). This CDR3 contains 15 residues. Germline CDR1 is SNHLY and CDR2 is FYNNEI. The V gene lost 2 bases and the J gene lost 4 bases, with 12 bases spanning the gap.

This clonotype has more than one count but fewer than ten. The chain employs TRBV7-9 and TRBJ2-7; D call uncertain. Germline V gene lookup returns CDR1 SEHNR and CDR2 FQNEAQ (reference sequence). CDR3 size: 13 residues. With 11 bases removed from V and 4 bases from J, the gap between germline ends came to 18 bases. CDR3 in amino acids: CAAPVGPTYEQYF. The CDR3 DNA reads as TGTGCCGCGCCGGTCGGACCGACTTACGAGCAGTACTTC.

The rearrangement links TRBV27 to TRBJ1-6, with unresolved D. The V gene's germline CDR1 is MNHEY and CDR2 SMNVEV (reference sequence). Deletions cut 5 bases from V and 4 bases from J, with 12 bases between. This CDR3 spans 15 amino acids. The CDR3 sequence: CASSPSNIYNSPLHF. CDR3 coding DNA: TGTGCCAGCAGTCCGTCCAACATATATAATTCACCCCTCCACTTT.